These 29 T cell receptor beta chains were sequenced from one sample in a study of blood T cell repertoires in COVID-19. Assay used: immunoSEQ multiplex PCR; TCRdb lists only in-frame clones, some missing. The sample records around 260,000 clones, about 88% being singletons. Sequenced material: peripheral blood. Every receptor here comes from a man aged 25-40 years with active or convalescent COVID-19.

The CDR3 protein is CASSLPYRGLSSYNEQFF. DNA of the CDR3: TGTGCCAGCAGCTTGCCGTACAGGGGTCTTAGCTCCTACAATGAGCAGTTCTTC. V is TRBV5-4 and J is TRBJ2-1, with 7 bases that match TRBD1. The length of the CDR3 is 18 residues. The germline CDR1 and CDR2 sequences are SGHNT and YYREEE (reference sequence). V lost 1 base, J lost 0 bases, and 10 bases stayed unmatched.

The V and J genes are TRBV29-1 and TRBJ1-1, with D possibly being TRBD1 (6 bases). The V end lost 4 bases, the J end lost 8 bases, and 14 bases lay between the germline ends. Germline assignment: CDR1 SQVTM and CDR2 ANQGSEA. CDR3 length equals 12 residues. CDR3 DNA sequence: TGCAGCGTTGGCCCAACAGGGAGAGAAGCTTTCTTT. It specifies CSVGPTGREAFF.

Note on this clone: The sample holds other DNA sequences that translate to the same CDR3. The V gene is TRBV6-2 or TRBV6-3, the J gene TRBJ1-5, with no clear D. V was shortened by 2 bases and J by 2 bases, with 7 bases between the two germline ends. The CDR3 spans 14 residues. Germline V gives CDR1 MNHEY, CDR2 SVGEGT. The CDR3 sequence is CASSYGGGNQPQHF. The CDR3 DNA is TGTGCCAGCAGTTACGGCGGGGGCAATCAGCCCCAGCATTTT.

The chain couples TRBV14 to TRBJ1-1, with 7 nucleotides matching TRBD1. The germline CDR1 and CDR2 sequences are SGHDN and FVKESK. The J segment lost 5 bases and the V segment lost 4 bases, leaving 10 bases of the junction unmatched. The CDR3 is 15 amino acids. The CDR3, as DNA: TGTGCCAGCAGCCCTAACAGGGGCGTTGTTACTGAAGCTTTCTTT. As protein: CASSPNRGVVTEAFF.

For the CDR3, the DNA is TGTGCCAGCAGTTTAGTAGGAGGGTACGAGCAGTACTTC. Translated: CASSLVGGYEQYF. V usage is TRBV12-3 or TRBV12-4 and J usage is TRBJ2-7; maybe TRBD2 (6 bases). The V gene lost 1 base and the J gene lost 4 bases, with 8 bases spanning the gap. CDR3 length equals 13 residues.

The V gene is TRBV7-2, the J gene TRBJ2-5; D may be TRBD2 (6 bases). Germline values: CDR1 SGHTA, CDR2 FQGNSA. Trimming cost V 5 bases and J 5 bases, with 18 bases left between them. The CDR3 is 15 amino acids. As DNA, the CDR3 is TGTGCCAGCAGCCTCTCGGGGGTTACTGGGGAGACCCAGTACTTC. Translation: CASSLSGVTGETQYF.

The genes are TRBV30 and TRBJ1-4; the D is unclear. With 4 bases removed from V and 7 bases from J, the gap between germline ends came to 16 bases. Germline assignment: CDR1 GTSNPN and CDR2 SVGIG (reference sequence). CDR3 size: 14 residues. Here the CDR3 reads CAWNTGVDGEKLFF. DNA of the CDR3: TGTGCCTGGAACACCGGGGTGGATGGTGAAAAACTGTTTTTT. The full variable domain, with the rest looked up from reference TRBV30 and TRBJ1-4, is SQTIHQWPATLVQPVGSPLSLECTVEGTSNPNLYWYRQAAGRGLQLLFYSVGIGQISSEVPQNLSASRPQDRQFILSSKKLLLSDSGFYLCAWNTGVDGEKLFFGSGTQLSVL.

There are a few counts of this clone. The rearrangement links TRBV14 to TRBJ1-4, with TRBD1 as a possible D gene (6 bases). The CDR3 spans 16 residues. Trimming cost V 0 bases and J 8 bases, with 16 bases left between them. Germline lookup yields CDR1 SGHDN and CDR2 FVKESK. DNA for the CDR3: TGTGCCAGCAGCCAAGATGAGGTGGGGGCTCGCGAAAAACTGTTTTTT. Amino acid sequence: CASSQDEVGAREKLFF.

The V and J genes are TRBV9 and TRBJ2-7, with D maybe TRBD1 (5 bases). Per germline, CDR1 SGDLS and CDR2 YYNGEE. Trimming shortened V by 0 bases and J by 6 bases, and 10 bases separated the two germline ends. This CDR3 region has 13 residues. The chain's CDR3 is CASSVDAGAEQYF. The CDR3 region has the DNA TGTGCCAGCAGCGTAGATGCTGGGGCCGAGCAGTACTTC.

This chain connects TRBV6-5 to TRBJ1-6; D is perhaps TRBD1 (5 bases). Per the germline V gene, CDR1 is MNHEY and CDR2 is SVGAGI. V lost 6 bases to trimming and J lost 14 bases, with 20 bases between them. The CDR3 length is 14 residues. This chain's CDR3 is CASSSQGLPITLHF. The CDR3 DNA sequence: TGTGCCAGCAGCTCCCAGGGTCTACCGATTACCCTCCACTTT.

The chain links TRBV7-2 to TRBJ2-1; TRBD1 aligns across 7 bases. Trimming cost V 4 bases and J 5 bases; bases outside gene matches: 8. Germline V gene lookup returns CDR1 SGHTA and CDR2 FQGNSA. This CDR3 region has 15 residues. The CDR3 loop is CASSSSRQGHNEQFF. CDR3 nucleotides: TGTGCCAGCAGCTCTTCGAGACAGGGTCACAATGAGCAGTTCTTC.

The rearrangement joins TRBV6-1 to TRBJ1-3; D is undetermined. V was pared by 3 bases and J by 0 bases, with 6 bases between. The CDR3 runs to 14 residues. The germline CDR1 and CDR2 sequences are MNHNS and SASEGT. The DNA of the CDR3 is TGTGCCAGCAGTGATCCAGTCTCTGGAAACACCATATATTTT. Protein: CASSDPVSGNTIYF.

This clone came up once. Here the CDR3 DNA reads TGTGCCAGCAGCTTAGTTGGTAGCTACAATGAGCAGTTCTTC. As protein: CASSLVGSYNEQFF. V and J are TRBV7-9 and TRBJ2-1; no clear D gene. Germline assignment: CDR1 SEHNR and CDR2 FQNEAQ (reference sequence). Between the trimmed V and J ends, which lost 1 base and 3 bases, there was a span of 7 bases. The CDR3 has 14 residues.

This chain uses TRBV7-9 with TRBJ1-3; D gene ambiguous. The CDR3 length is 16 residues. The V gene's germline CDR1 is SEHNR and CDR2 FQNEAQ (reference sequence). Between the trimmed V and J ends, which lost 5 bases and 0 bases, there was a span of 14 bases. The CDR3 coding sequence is TGTGCCAGCAGCCATCCGACGGGAGACTCTGGAAACACCATATATTTT. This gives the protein CASSHPTGDSGNTIYF.

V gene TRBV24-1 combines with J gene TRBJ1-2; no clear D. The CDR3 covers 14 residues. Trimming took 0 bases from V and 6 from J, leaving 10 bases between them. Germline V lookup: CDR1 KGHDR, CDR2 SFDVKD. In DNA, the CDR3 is TGTGCCACCAGTGATTTGCATGGGAGAGATGGCTACACCTTC. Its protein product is CATSDLHGRDGYTF.

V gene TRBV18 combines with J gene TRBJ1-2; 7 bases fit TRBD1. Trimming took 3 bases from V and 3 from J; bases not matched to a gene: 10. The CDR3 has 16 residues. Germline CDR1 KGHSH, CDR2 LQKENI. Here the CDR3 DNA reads TGTGCCAGCTCACCTCTTACGCAGGGGGAGGACTATGGCTACACCTTC. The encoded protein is CASSPLTQGEDYGYTF.

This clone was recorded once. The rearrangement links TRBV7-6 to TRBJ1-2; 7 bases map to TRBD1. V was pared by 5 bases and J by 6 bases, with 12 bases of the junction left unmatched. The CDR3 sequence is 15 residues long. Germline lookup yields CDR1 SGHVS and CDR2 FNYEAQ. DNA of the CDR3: TGTGCCAGCAGCGACCGACAGGGCCCTCTCGATGGCTACACCTTC. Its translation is CASSDRQGPLDGYTF.

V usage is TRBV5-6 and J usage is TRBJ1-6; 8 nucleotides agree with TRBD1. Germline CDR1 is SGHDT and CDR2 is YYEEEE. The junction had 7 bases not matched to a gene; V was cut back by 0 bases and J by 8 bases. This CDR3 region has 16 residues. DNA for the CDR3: TGTGCCAGCAGCTTGGCCCCGGACAGGGTGGATTCACCCCTCCACTTT. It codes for CASSLAPDRVDSPLHF.

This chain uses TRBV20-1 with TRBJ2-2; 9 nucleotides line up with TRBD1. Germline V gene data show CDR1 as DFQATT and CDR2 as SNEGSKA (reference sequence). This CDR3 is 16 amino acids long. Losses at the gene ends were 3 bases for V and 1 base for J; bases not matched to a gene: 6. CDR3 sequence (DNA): TGCAGTGCTAGTGGTACAGGGGGCAGGAACACCGGGGAGCTGTTTTTT. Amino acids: CSASGTGGRNTGELFF.

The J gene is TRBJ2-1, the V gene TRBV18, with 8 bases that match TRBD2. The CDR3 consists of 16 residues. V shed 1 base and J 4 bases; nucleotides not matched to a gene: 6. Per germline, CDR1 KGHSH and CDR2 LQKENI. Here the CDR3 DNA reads TGTGCCAGCTCACCACGCAGCGGGGGAGAATACAATGAGCAGTTCTTC. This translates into CASSPRSGGEYNEQFF. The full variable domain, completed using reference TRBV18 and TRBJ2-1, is NAGVMQNPRHLVRRRGQEARLRCSPMKGHSHVYWYRQLPEEGLKFMVYLQKENIIDESGMPKERFSAEFPKEGPSILRIQQVVRGDSAAYFCASSPRSGGEYNEQFFGPGTRLTVL.

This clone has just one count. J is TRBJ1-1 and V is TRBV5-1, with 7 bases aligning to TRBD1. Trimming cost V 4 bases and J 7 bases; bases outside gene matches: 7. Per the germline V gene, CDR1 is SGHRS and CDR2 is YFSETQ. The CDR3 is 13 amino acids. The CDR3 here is CASSAPRTGEAFF. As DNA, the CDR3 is TGCGCCAGCAGCGCCCCTCGGACAGGTGAAGCTTTCTTT.

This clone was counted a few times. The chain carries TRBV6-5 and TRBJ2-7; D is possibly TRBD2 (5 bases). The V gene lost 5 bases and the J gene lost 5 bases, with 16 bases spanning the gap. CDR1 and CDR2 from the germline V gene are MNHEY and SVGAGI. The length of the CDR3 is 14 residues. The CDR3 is CASSPGLSENEQYF. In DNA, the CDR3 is TGTGCCAGCAGTCCGGGGTTGAGCGAGAACGAGCAGTACTTC.

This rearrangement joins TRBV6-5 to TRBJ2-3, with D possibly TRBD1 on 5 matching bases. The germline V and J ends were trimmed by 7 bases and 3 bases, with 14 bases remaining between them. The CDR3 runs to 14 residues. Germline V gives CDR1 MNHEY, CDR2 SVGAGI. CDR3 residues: CASNIQGATDTQYF. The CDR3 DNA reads TGTGCCAGCAATATCCAGGGCGCGACAGATACGCAGTATTTT.

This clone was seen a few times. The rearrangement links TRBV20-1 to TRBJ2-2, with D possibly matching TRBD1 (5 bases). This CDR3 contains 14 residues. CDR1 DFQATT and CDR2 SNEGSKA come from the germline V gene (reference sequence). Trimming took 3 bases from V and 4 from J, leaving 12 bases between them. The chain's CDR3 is CSASPGSRTGELFF. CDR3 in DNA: TGCAGTGCTAGTCCAGGGTCGCGCACCGGGGAGCTGTTTTTT.

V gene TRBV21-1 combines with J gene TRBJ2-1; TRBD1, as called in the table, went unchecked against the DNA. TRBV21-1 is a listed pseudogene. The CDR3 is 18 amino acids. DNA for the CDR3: TGTGCCAGCAGCAAAGAGGGGTGGAGTCAGTCTTCCTACAATGAGCAGTTCTTC. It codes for CASSKEGWSQSSYNEQFF.

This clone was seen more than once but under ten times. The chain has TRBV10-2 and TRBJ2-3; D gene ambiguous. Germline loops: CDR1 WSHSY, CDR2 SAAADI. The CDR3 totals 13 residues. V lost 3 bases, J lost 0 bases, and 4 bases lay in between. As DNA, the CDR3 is TGCGCCAGCAGTGATCCGAGCACAGATACGCAGTATTTT. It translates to CASSDPSTDTQYF.

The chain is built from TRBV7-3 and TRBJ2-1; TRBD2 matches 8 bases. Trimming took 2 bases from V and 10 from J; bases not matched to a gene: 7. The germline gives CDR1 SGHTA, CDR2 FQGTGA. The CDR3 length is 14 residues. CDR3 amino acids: CASSLSGSGGEQFF. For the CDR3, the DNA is TGTGCCAGCAGCTTATCCGGGAGCGGGGGAGAGCAGTTCTTC.

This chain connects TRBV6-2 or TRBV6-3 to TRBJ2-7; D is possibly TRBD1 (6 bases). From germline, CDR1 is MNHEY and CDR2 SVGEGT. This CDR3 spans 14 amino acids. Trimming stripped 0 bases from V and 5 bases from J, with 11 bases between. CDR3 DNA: TGTGCCAGCAGTTACTCGAACAGGGCCCACGAGCAGTACTTC. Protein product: CASSYSNRAHEQYF.

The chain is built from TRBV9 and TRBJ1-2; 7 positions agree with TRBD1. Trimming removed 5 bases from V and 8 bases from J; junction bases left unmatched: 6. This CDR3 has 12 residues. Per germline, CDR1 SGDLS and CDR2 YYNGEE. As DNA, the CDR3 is TGTGCCAGCAGGACAGGGATTGGCGGCTACACCTTC. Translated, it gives CASRTGIGGYTF.